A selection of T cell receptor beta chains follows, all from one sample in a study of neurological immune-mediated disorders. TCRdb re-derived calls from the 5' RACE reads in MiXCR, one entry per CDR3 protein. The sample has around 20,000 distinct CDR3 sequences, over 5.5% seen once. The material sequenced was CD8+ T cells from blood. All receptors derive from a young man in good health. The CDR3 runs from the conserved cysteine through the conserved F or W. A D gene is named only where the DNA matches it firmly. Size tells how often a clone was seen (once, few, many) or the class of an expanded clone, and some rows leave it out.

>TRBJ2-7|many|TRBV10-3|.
TGTGCCATCAGGATCCAGGGTCAAAGCGAGCAGTACTTC
CAIRIQGQSEQYF
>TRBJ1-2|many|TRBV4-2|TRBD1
TGTGCCAGCAGCCAAGATCCTCCAGGGGGCGACTATGGCTACACCTTC
CASSQDPPGGDYGYTF
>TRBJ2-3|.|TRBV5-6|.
TGTGCCAGCAGCTTTAGGAGGGTAACGATCGATACGCAGTATTTT
CASSFRRVTIDTQYF
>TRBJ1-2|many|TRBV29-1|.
TGCAGCGTGATGACCGGGACCGCTTATGGCTACACCTTC
CSVMTGTAYGYTF
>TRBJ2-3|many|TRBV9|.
TGTGCCAGCAGCGGACCGAACCCCACACGACCGGAGACAAACACAGATACGCAGTATTTT
CASSGPNPTRPETNTDTQYF
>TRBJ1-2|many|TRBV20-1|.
TGCAGTGCTGCGGGACAAACAACTGGCTACACCTTC
CSAAGQTTGYTF
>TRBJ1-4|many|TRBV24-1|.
TGTGCCACTCAACGAATGGACAGCGGGGATGAAAAACTGTTTTTT
CATQRMDSGDEKLFF
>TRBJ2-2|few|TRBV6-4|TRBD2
TGTGCCAGCAGGACTAGCGGGGACACCGGGGAGCTGTTTTTT
CASRTSGDTGELFF
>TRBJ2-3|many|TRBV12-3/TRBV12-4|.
TGTGCCAGCAGTTTGGCACTAGATGAAGCAGATACGCAGTATTTT
CASSLALDEADTQYF
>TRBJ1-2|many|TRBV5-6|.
TGTGCCAGCAGCCTGGGCTGGGCTAACTATGGCTACACCTTC
CASSLGWANYGYTF
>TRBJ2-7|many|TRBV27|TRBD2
TGTGCCAGCAGACTTAGCGGGGGGTCCTCCTACGAGCAGTACTTC
CASRLSGGSSYEQYF
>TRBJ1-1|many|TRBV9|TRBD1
TGTGCCAGCAGCGAGGGGACAGAATACACTGAAGCTTTCTTT
CASSEGTEYTEAFF
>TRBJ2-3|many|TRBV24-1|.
TGTGCCACCAGTGATTTGAAGGTAGGCACAGATACGCAGTATTTT
CATSDLKVGTDTQYF
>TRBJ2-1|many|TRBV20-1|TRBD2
TGCAGTGCGACTAGCGGGGGAAACTCCTACAATGAGCAGTTCTTC
CSATSGGNSYNEQFF
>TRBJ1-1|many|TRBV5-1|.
TGCGCCAGCAGCTTCGGCCCCGGACCCAGCCCTGGGAACACTGAAGCTTTCTTT
CASSFGPGPSPGNTEAFF
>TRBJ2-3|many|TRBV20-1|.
TGCAGTGCCGGAGCGGAGATCACAGATACGCAGTATTTT
CSAGAEITDTQYF
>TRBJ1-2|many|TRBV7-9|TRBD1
TGTGCCAGCAGCTTAGTGGGACAGGGCTACACCTTC
CASSLVGQGYTF
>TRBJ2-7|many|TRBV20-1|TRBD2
TGCAGTGCTACTAGCGGGGGGCTCGCCTACGAGCAGTACTTC
CSATSGGLAYEQYF
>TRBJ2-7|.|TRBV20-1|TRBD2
TGCAGTGCTAGTGCAGCGGGGAGCTCCTACGAGCAGTACTTC
CSASAAGSSYEQYF
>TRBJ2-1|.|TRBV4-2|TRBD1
TGTGCCAGCAGCCAACCGAGGACAGGGGATGAGCAGTTCTTC
CASSQPRTGDEQFF
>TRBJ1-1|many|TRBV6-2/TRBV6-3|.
TGTGCCAGCAGTTCGGGCGAAGCTTTCTTT
CASSSGEAFF
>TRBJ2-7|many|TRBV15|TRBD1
TGTGCCACCAGCAGGGGAGGGGACAGGGAGTTCCGGACCTACGAGCAGTACTTC
CATSRGGDREFRTYEQYF
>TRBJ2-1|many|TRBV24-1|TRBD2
TGTGCCACCAGTGATCCCCGCGGGGGAGGCTCCTACAATGAGCAGTTCTTC
CATSDPRGGGSYNEQFF
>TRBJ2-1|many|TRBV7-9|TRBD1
TGTGCCAGCGCCCCACCGGGCAGGGGGCTCAATGAGCAGTTCTTC
CASAPPGRGLNEQFF
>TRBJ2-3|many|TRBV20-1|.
TGCAGTGCTAGAGAGATTACAAGGTCAGATACGCAGTATTTT
CSAREITRSDTQYF
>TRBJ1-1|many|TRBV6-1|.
TGTGCCAGCAGAATGAAACAGCAAGAAGCTTTCTTT
CASRMKQQEAFF
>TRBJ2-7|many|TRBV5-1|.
TGCGCCAGCAGCATAGGATATGGCTACGAGCAGTACTTC
CASSIGYGYEQYF
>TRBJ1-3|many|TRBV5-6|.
TGTGCCAGCAGCTTTGGGGTCCCCGCCTCTGGAAACACCATATATTTT
CASSFGVPASGNTIYF
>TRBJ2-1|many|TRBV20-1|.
TGCAGTGCTATAGCGGTTGGCTCCTACAATGAGCAGTTCTTC
CSAIAVGSYNEQFF
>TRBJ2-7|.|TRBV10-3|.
TGTGCCATCAGTGAGGACAGGTCGTACGAGCAGTACTTC
CAISEDRSYEQYF
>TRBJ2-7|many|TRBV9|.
TGTGCCAGCAGCGTAAGTCTAGCGCCTGGAGAGCAGTACTTC
CASSVSLAPGEQYF
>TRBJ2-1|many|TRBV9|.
TGTGCCAGCAGCGTACCTTCAGGAACAGGGCCGGAGTTCTTC
CASSVPSGTGPEFF
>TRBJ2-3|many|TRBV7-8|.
TGTGCCAGCAGCTTAGTGGCGGCTACCACAGATACGCAGTATTTT
CASSLVAATTDTQYF
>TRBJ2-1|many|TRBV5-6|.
TGTGCCAGCAGCTTGAGGGCAGCCTACAATGAGCAGTTCTTC
CASSLRAAYNEQFF
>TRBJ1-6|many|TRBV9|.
TGTGCCAGCAGCGCGGGGGGGAATTCACCCCTCCACTTT
CASSAGGNSPLHF
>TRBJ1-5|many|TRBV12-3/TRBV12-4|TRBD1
TGTGCCAGCAGCCCAACAGGGGGCTGTCAGCCCCAGCATTTT
CASSPTGGCQPQHF
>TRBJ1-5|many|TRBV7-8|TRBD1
TGTGCCAGCAGCTTATACAGGGGTAGCAATCAGCCCCAGCATTTT
CASSLYRGSNQPQHF
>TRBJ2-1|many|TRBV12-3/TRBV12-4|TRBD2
TGTGCCAGCAGACCCTATACTAGCGGGGGGGCAAACAATGAGCAGTTCTTC
CASRPYTSGGANNEQFF
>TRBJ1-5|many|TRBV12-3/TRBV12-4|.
TGTGCCAGCAGTTTGGGGGGGAGCAATCAGCCCCAGCATTTT
CASSLGGSNQPQHF
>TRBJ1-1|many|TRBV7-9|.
TGTGCCAGCAGCTTAGCGCTCGGGGAACGAGTGAACACTGAAGCTTTCTTT
CASSLALGERVNTEAFF
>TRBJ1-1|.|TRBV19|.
TGTGCCAGTAGTCCCGGAGATACTGAAGCTTTCTTT
CASSPGDTEAFF
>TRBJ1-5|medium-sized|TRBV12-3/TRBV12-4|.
TGTGCCAGCAGTTTAACCCATAGCAATCAGCCCCAGCATTTT
CASSLTHSNQPQHF
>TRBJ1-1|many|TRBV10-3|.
TGTGCCATCAGTGAAGCCGGGGCCCGGACTGAAGCTTTCTTT
CAISEAGARTEAFF
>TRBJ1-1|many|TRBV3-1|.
TGTGCCAGCAGCCAAGTCGCGGCAGAAAGGACTGAAGCTTTCTTT
CASSQVAAERTEAFF
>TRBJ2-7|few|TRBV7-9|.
TGTGCCAGCAGCCACCCGGAAGGCTACGAGCAGTACTTC
CASSHPEGYEQYF
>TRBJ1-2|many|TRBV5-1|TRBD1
TGCGCCAGCAGCTTGGAGTGGACAGGGGGAGGCTATGGCTACACCTTC
CASSLEWTGGGYGYTF
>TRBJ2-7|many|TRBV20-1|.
TGCAGTGCTAGACCCCGGGGTCCTCCTTCTCCCTACGAGCAGTACTTC
CSARPRGPPSPYEQYF
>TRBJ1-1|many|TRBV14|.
TGTGCCAGCAGCCAAGTGCCCCTCGCTGAAGCTTTCTTT
CASSQVPLAEAFF
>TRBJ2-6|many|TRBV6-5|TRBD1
TGTGCCACCAAGCTGTTTACCGCAGGGGGACCATTCTCTGGGGCCAACGTCCTGACTTTC
CATKLFTAGGPFSGANVLTF
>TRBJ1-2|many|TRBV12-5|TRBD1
TGTGCTAGTGGTTCTGGACAGGGACGTGGCTACACCTTC
CASGSGQGRGYTF